Presented here are 31 T cell receptor beta chains from one specimen sequenced in a study of T cell responses to AZD1222 COVID-19 vaccine. The repertoire was sequenced with immunoSEQ multiplex PCR; TCRdb's copy has only in-frame clones and lacks some. Here the sample spans 100,000 to 150,000 clones, about 88% being singletons. This sample comprised peripheral blood, obtained on day 0 of AZD1222 vaccination. The receptor source for this set is an adult in good health.

V gene TRBV19 combines with J gene TRBJ2-7, with 7 nucleotides matching TRBD2. The ends lost 1 base at V and 3 bases at J; junction bases unmatched: 6. Germline V gives CDR1 LNHDA, CDR2 SQIVND (reference sequence). The CDR3 extends over 15 amino acids. CDR3 sequence: CASSIGLAVDYEQYF. CDR3 coding DNA: TGTGCCAGTAGTATAGGACTAGCAGTCGACTACGAGCAGTACTTC.

This CDR3 reads CASSPAGARNEKLFF. CDR3 DNA sequence: TGTGCCAGCTCCCCGGCGGGGGCCCGAAATGAAAAACTGTTTTTT. V gene TRBV6-5 combines with J gene TRBJ1-4, with D perhaps TRBD1 (6 bases). Trimming removed 8 bases from V and 5 bases from J, with 18 bases in between. The CDR3 extends over 15 amino acids. CDR1 is MNHEY and CDR2 is SVGAGI in the germline V gene.

The rearrangement joins TRBV14 to TRBJ2-3, with TRBD1 as a possible D gene (5 bases). Germline assignment: CDR1 SGHDN and CDR2 FVKESK. V gave up 5 bases and J gave up 5 bases, with 11 bases separating them. This CDR3 is 13 amino acids long. The DNA of the CDR3 is TGTGCCAGCAGCTTCGTCCAGGGAGATACGCAGTATTTT. As protein: CASSFVQGDTQYF.

The chain recombines TRBV29-1 with TRBJ1-6; 8 bases fit TRBD1. Unmatched junction bases numbered 11, after V lost 7 bases and J lost 9 bases. This CDR3 comprises 14 residues. Germline V gene lookup returns CDR1 SQVTM and CDR2 ANQGSEA. As DNA, the CDR3 is TGCAGCGACCCCGAGGACAGGGTTACTTCACCCCTCCACTTT. Residues: CSDPEDRVTSPLHF.

V is TRBV30 and J is TRBJ2-7; D call uncertain. The CDR3 consists of 12 residues. The germline gives CDR1 GTSNPN, CDR2 SVGIG (reference sequence). V shed 8 bases and J shed 4 bases, with 15 bases lying between them. The CDR3 spells CALERNGYEQYF. In DNA form, the CDR3 reads TGTGCCCTCGAAAGAAACGGTTACGAGCAGTACTTC.

V gene TRBV9 combines with J gene TRBJ2-7; D ambiguous. This CDR3 spans 13 amino acids. Looked up from germline, CDR1 is SGDLS and CDR2 is YYNGEE. Trimming removed 3 bases from V and 7 bases from J, with 14 bases in between. This CDR3 is CASSAELWREQYF. The CDR3 DNA reads as TGTGCCAGCAGCGCCGAACTTTGGAGAGAGCAGTACTTC.

This chain connects TRBV19 to TRBJ1-5; a weak D match, TRBD1 (6 bases). The germline CDR1 and CDR2 sequences are LNHDA and SQIVND (reference sequence). V was cut by 5 bases and J by 1 base, with 9 bases left in between. CDR3 length: 14 residues. In DNA form, the CDR3 reads TGTGCCAGTAGTCAGGGGCGAAGCAATCAGCCCCAGCATTTT. Amino acids: CASSQGRSNQPQHF.

The chain combines TRBV6-5 with TRBJ1-5, with D maybe TRBD1 (5 bases). The CDR3 is 13 amino acids. Germline V lookup: CDR1 MNHEY, CDR2 SVGAGI. The germline V and J ends were trimmed by 4 bases and 5 bases, with 9 bases remaining between them. CDR3 DNA sequence: TGTGCCAGCAGTTTACAGGAAGATCAGCCCCAGCATTTT. Amino acid sequence: CASSLQEDQPQHF.

The chain carries TRBV6-5 and TRBJ1-5, with D possibly being TRBD1 (6 bases). CDR3 size: 15 residues. V dropped 6 bases and J dropped 6 bases, with 18 bases sitting between them. Germline-derived CDR1 and CDR2 are MNHEY and SVGAGI. The CDR3 DNA reads as TGTGCCAGCAGATCAAAAGTACAGGGAAGTCAGCCCCAGCATTTT. Amino acids: CASRSKVQGSQPQHF.

The chain employs TRBV7-9 and TRBJ1-5; no definite D call. The V gene lost 0 bases and the J gene lost 4 bases, with 7 bases spanning the gap. Germline CDR1 is SEHNR and CDR2 is FQNEAQ (reference sequence). This CDR3 is 14 amino acids long. Written as DNA, the CDR3 is TGTGCCAGCAGCTTAGCGGGCGAAAATCAGCCCCAGCATTTT. Translating gives CASSLAGENQPQHF. Full variable domain (remainder filled in from reference TRBV7-9 and TRBJ1-5): DTGVSQNPRHKITKRGQNVTFRCDPISEHNRLYWYRQTLGQGPEFLTYFQNEAQLEKSRLLSDRFSAERPKGSFSTLEIQRTEQGDSAMYLCASSLAGENQPQHFGDGTRLSIL.

This rearrangement joins TRBV6-5 to TRBJ1-2, with D possibly TRBD1 on 5 matching bases. The V gene's germline CDR1 is MNHEY and CDR2 SVGAGI. V lost 2 bases and J lost 4, with 11 bases in between. CDR3 length equals 14 residues. The CDR3 is CASSYGGGTYGYTF. The CDR3 DNA reads TGTGCCAGCAGTTACGGCGGGGGAACCTATGGCTACACCTTC.

The rearrangement joins TRBV11-3 to TRBJ1-5; D is unclear. The CDR3 totals 13 residues. CDR1 is SGHNT, CDR2 YENEEA, per germline. Trimming cost V 1 base and J 4 bases, with 5 bases left between them. In DNA form, the CDR3 reads TGTGCCAGCAGCTTAGGAAGGAATCAGCCCCAGCATTTT. Protein sequence: CASSLGRNQPQHF.

V usage is TRBV10-2 and J usage is TRBJ2-3, with 11 bases aligning to TRBD2. The CDR3 has 16 residues. From germline, CDR1 is WSHSY and CDR2 SAAADI. Trimming at V came to 2 bases and at J to 1 base, leaving 2 bases not matched to a gene. CDR3 sequence: CASSEATSGGTDTQYF. In nucleotides, the CDR3 is TGCGCCAGCAGTGAGGCGACTAGCGGGGGCACAGATACGCAGTATTTT.

The chain recombines TRBV2 with TRBJ1-4; D is perhaps TRBD1 (5 bases). Germline assignment: CDR1 SNHLY and CDR2 FYNNEI. V lost 9 bases to trimming and J lost 0 bases, with 11 bases between them. CDR3 size: 14 residues. CDR3 in amino acids: CARTGVSTNEKLFF. Here the CDR3 DNA reads TGTGCCAGAACAGGAGTTTCAACTAATGAAAAACTGTTTTTT.

The rearrangement joins TRBV9 to TRBJ1-2; 8 bases fit TRBD1. The germline gives CDR1 SGDLS, CDR2 YYNGEE. With V trimmed by 1 base and J by 2 bases, 10 bases remained unmatched. CDR3 length: 17 amino acids. The CDR3 bases are TGTGCCAGCAGCGTAACTACTGCGGCAGGGGGCAACTATGGCTACACCTTC. Translation: CASSVTTAAGGNYGYTF.

The V gene is TRBV5-1, the J gene TRBJ1-4; D is uncertain. The ends were cut back, 4 bases at V and 4 bases at J, with 8 bases in the middle. The CDR3 length is 13 residues. Germline lookup yields CDR1 SGHRS and CDR2 YFSETQ. CDR3: CASSNRLNEKLFF. The CDR3 region has the DNA TGCGCCAGCAGCAACCGGCTTAATGAAAAACTGTTTTTT.

The chain links TRBV5-1 to TRBJ2-6, with 7 bases matching TRBD2. Germline V gene lookup returns CDR1 SGHRS and CDR2 YFSETQ. The CDR3 has 16 residues. Losses at the gene ends were 0 bases for V and 1 base for J; bases not matched to a gene: 1. The CDR3 loop reads CASSLAGGSGANVLTF. Written as DNA, the CDR3 is TGCGCCAGCAGCTTGGCCGGGGGGTCTGGGGCCAACGTCCTGACTTTC.

The V call is TRBV20-1, the J call TRBJ2-3; 7 nucleotides line up with TRBD2. Germline assignment: CDR1 DFQATT and CDR2 SNEGSKA (reference sequence). The CDR3 extends over 15 amino acids. V shed 3 bases, J shed 3 bases, and the junction held 9 bases outside the gene matches. CDR3 loop: CSASKAGELTDTQYF. In nucleotides, the CDR3 is TGCAGTGCTAGTAAGGCGGGAGAACTTACAGATACGCAGTATTTT.

This clone is a singleton in its sample. The chain carries TRBV30 and TRBJ1-1, with 8 positions matching TRBD1. Trimming took 3 bases from V and 1 from J; bases not matched to a gene: 7. Germline CDR1 GTSNPN, CDR2 SVGIG (reference sequence). This CDR3 spans 15 amino acids. Here the CDR3 reads CAWRHRGGSNTEAFF. Here the CDR3 DNA reads TGTGCCTGGAGGCACAGGGGGGGATCGAACACTGAAGCTTTCTTT.

This clone was seen only once. The chain joins TRBV23-1 to TRBJ2-3, with no clear D. TRBV23-1 is sorted into the ORF group, with uncertain function. Between the trimmed V and J ends, which lost 0 bases and 6 bases, there was a span of 10 bases. The CDR3 covers 14 residues. The CDR3 DNA follows: TGCGCCAGCAGTCAATCCGGCAGGATTGATACGCAGTATTTT. This codes for CASSQSGRIDTQYF.

The chain uses TRBV30 and TRBJ1-2; TRBD1 is a possible D gene (6 bases). Germline CDR1 is GTSNPN and CDR2 is SVGIG (reference sequence). CDR3 length: 14 amino acids. V dropped 2 bases and J dropped 8 bases, with 18 bases sitting between them. The CDR3 protein is CAWSHSRGHGGYTF. The CDR3 coding sequence is TGTGCCTGGAGTCACTCCCGGGGACACGGCGGCTACACCTTC.

The chain has TRBV5-1 and TRBJ1-3; possible D gene TRBD1, 6 bases. The germline V and J ends were trimmed by 3 bases and 4 bases, with 17 bases remaining between them. Per germline, CDR1 SGHRS and CDR2 YFSETQ. This CDR3 has 16 residues. CDR3: CASSSDTGQSGNTIYF. In DNA, the CDR3 is TGCGCCAGCAGCTCGGACACAGGGCAAAGCGGAAACACCATATATTTT.

The rearrangement joins TRBV2 to TRBJ2-7; 10 nucleotides match TRBD2. This CDR3 has 15 residues. Looked up from germline, CDR1 is SNHLY and CDR2 is FYNNEI. Germline trimming cut 6 bases from V and 2 bases from J; bases unmatched to any gene: 7. CDR3 in DNA: TGTGCCAGCAGGGAGGGACTAGCGCGTACCTACGAGCAGTACTTC. Its protein is CASREGLARTYEQYF.

This rearrangement joins TRBV6-5 to TRBJ1-3, with TRBD1 as a possible D gene (5 bases). CDR1 and CDR2 from the germline V gene are MNHEY and SVGAGI. With 5 bases removed from V and 4 bases from J, the gap between germline ends came to 9 bases. CDR3 size: 13 residues. The CDR3 is CASSPGPGNTIYF. The DNA of the CDR3 is TGTGCCAGCAGTCCGGGGCCGGGAAACACCATATATTTT.

The gene calls are TRBV19 and TRBJ2-4, with D perhaps matching TRBD2 (6 bases). The V gene's germline CDR1 is LNHDA and CDR2 SQIVND (reference sequence). The CDR3 sequence is 17 residues long. The V and J ends lost 1 base and 0 bases respectively, with 13 bases between them. CDR3 amino acids: CASSIAGTRLAKNIQYF. In DNA, the CDR3 is TGTGCCAGTAGTATAGCAGGGACTCGACTAGCCAAAAACATTCAGTACTTC.

This chain joins TRBV5-1 and TRBJ1-4; TRBD1 might be the D (5 bases). Per germline, CDR1 SGHRS and CDR2 YFSETQ. This CDR3 has 13 residues. The V gene lost 4 bases and the J gene lost 8 bases, with 12 bases spanning the gap. The CDR3 DNA reads TGCGCCAGCAGCGCAACCGGGGGGGAAAAACTGTTTTTT. Translation gives CASSATGGEKLFF.

The CDR3 DNA reads as TGTGCCAGCAGTGAATACGAAAACACTGAAGCTTTCTTT. It is translated as CASSEYENTEAFF. The chain employs TRBV25-1 and TRBJ1-1; D is undetermined. V lost 0 bases to trimming and J lost 2 bases, with 4 bases between them. The CDR3 loop spans 13 amino acids. Germline V CDR1 and CDR2: MGHDK, SYGVNS.

The chain uses TRBV5-7 and TRBJ2-7, with D maybe TRBD2 (5 bases). TRBV5-7 is placed among ORFs of uncertain function. The V gene lost 3 bases and the J gene lost 0 bases, with 13 bases spanning the gap. This CDR3 spans 15 amino acids. The CDR3 DNA reads TGTGCCAGCAGCTCCGACTATGGGAGCTCCTACGAGCAGTACTTC. It is translated as CASSSDYGSSYEQYF.

V and J are TRBV12-5 and TRBJ2-7, with 11 bases aligning to TRBD1. The germline CDR1 and CDR2 sequences are LGHNT and FRNRAP. The CDR3 is made up of 14 amino acids. With 1 base clipped from V and 5 bases from J, the junction kept 1 base outside the gene matches. The CDR3 nucleotides read TGTGCTAGTGGTTTGGGGACAGGGGGCCACGAGCAGTACTTC. Residues: CASGLGTGGHEQYF.

This sequence joins TRBV5-1 and TRBJ2-2, with 7 bases that match TRBD1. Germline loops: CDR1 SGHRS, CDR2 YFSETQ. V was pared by 0 bases and J by 5 bases, with 4 bases of the junction left unmatched. The CDR3 has 15 residues. The CDR3 spells CASSLDGRGTGELFF. Here the CDR3 DNA reads TGCGCCAGCAGCTTGGATGGCAGGGGGACCGGGGAGCTGTTTTTT.

The chain employs TRBV5-5 and TRBJ2-7; TRBD1 might be the D (6 bases). The CDR3 is 15 residues long. Per germline, CDR1 SGHKS and CDR2 YYEKEE (reference sequence). V lost 3 bases and J 3 bases, leaving 16 bases between the germline ends. CDR3 nucleotides: TGTGCCAGCAGCTCTGGACAGCAATCTTACTACGAGCAGTACTTC. It is translated as CASSSGQQSYYEQYF.